A selection of T cell receptor beta chains follows, all from one sample in a study of blood T cells in healthy people across ages. A single record per CDR3 protein comes from TCRdb applying MiXCR to the 5' RACE reads. The table records roughly 1.5 million distinct CDR3 sequences, roughly 43% of them present only once. The sample taken for sequencing was blood. The receptors come from a woman younger than 30 in good health. CDR3s include the opening cysteine and the closing phenylalanine or tryptophan. A D gene is named only where the DNA matches it firmly. A row's size may be missing; if present it is once, few, many or a size class.

size: few; length: 19; V: TRBV6-2/TRBV6-3; J: TRBJ1-4; D: TRBD1; CDR3: CASSYSRWRSGTGEEKLFF; DNA: TGTGCCAGCAGTTACTCGAGGTGGAGGTCCGGGACAGGGGAGGAAAAACTGTTTTTT
size: few; length: 12; V: TRBV27; J: TRBJ2-7; D: NA; CDR3: CASGIDKYEQYF; DNA: TGTGCCAGCGGGATTGACAAATACGAGCAGTACTTC
size: NA; length: 14; V: TRBV7-2; J: TRBJ1-5; D: NA; CDR3: CAISLDRRNQPQHF; DNA: TGTGCCATCAGCTTAGACAGGAGGAATCAGCCCCAGCATTTT
size: NA; length: 17; V: TRBV6-5; J: TRBJ1-5; D: NA; CDR3: CASSSAPTGVPREAQHF; DNA: TGTGCCAGCAGTTCAGCCCCGACGGGAGTCCCCCGGGAGGCCCAGCATTTT
size: NA; length: 14; V: TRBV29-1; J: TRBJ2-1; D: TRBD1; CDR3: CSVVGQGSYNEQFF; DNA: TGCAGCGTTGTGGGACAGGGCTCCTACAATGAGCAGTTCTTC
size: NA; length: 12; V: TRBV3-1; J: TRBJ2-4; D: NA; CDR3: CASSPDSSIQYF; DNA: TGTGCCAGCAGCCCGGACAGTAGCATTCAGTACTTC
size: NA; length: 14; V: TRBV27; J: TRBJ2-1; D: NA; CDR3: CASSLSLVYNEQFF; DNA: TGTGCCAGCAGTTTATCGCTCGTCTACAATGAGCAGTTCTTC
size: NA; length: 15; V: TRBV20-1; J: TRBJ2-7; D: NA; CDR3: CSARDHLIGGYEQYF; DNA: TGCAGTGCTAGAGATCATCTGATAGGCGGCTACGAGCAGTACTTC
size: NA; length: 14; V: TRBV4-3; J: TRBJ2-7; D: NA; CDR3: CASSQEQGWSEQYF; DNA: TGCGCCAGCAGCCAAGAGCAGGGGTGGTCCGAGCAGTACTTC
size: few; length: 18; V: TRBV6-6; J: TRBJ1-2; D: NA; CDR3: CASSYSPHRTGFGYGYTF; DNA: TGTGCCAGCAGTTACTCGCCCCACCGTACAGGGTTCGGCTATGGCTACACCTTC
size: NA; length: 15; V: TRBV5-1; J: TRBJ1-1; D: TRBD1; CDR3: CASSLSDRMNTEAFF; DNA: TGCGCCAGCAGCCTGTCGGACAGGATGAACACTGAAGCTTTCTTT
size: NA; length: 14; V: TRBV7-2; J: TRBJ1-5; D: NA; CDR3: CASSPRGGFTPQHF; DNA: TGTGCCAGCAGCCCACGTGGGGGGTTCACGCCCCAGCATTTT
size: NA; length: 15; V: TRBV7-9; J: TRBJ2-1; D: NA; CDR3: CASSLLGRLYNEQFF; DNA: TGTGCCAGCAGCTTATTGGGCAGGTTGTACAATGAGCAGTTCTTC
size: once; length: 15; V: TRBV3-1; J: TRBJ2-7; D: TRBD2; CDR3: CASSQEGTSYNEQYF; DNA: TGTGCCAGCAGCCAAGAAGGGACTAGCTACAATGAGCAGTACTTC
size: few; length: 17; V: TRBV9; J: TRBJ2-1; D: TRBD2; CDR3: CASSVAGTSGSIREQFF; DNA: TGTGCCAGCAGCGTAGCCGGGACTAGCGGGAGCATCCGTGAGCAGTTCTTC
size: NA; length: 14; V: TRBV9; J: TRBJ1-1; D: NA; CDR3: CASSVAHRNTEAFF; DNA: TGTGCCAGCAGCGTAGCCCATCGGAACACTGAAGCTTTCTTT
size: NA; length: 15; V: TRBV9; J: TRBJ1-2; D: NA; CDR3: CASSVGQGISCGYTF; DNA: TGTGCCAGCAGCGTAGGGCAGGGGATCTCCTGTGGCTACACCTTC
size: few; length: 14; V: TRBV4-3; J: TRBJ2-3; D: NA; CDR3: CASSQGAIPDTQYF; DNA: TGCGCCAGCAGCCAAGGCGCGATACCAGATACGCAGTATTTT
size: NA; length: 14; V: TRBV10-3; J: TRBJ1-6; D: NA; CDR3: CAISAGAVNSPLHF; DNA: TGTGCCATCAGTGCGGGGGCGGTAAATTCACCCCTCCACTTT
size: NA; length: 12; V: TRBV24-1; J: TRBJ2-3; D: NA; CDR3: CATSGSTDMQYF; DNA: TGTGCCACCAGTGGAAGCACAGATATGCAGTATTTT
size: NA; length: 17; V: TRBV20-1; J: TRBJ2-1; D: TRBD2; CDR3: CSARDRAGGNSYNEQFF; DNA: TGCAGTGCTAGAGATCGTGCGGGGGGGAATTCCTACAATGAGCAGTTCTTC
size: NA; length: 16; V: TRBV7-2; J: TRBJ2-3; D: TRBD2; CDR3: CASSLTSGGVADTQYF; DNA: TGTGCCAGCAGCTTAACTAGCGGGGGGGTAGCAGATACGCAGTATTTT
size: NA; length: 12; V: TRBV30; J: TRBJ2-5; D: NA; CDR3: CAWALTRETQYF; DNA: TGTGCCTGGGCACTGACGAGAGAGACCCAGTACTTC
size: NA; length: 14; V: TRBV5-5; J: TRBJ1-5; D: NA; CDR3: CASSPGAGTQPQHF; DNA: TGTGCCAGCAGCCCAGGGGCAGGGACTCAGCCCCAGCATTTT
size: NA; length: 16; V: TRBV27; J: TRBJ2-2; D: TRBD2; CDR3: CASSLYLAGLSGELFF; DNA: TGTGCCAGCAGTTTATACCTAGCGGGACTTTCCGGGGAGCTGTTTTTT
size: NA; length: 17; V: TRBV12-3/TRBV12-4; J: TRBJ2-2; D: NA; CDR3: CASSSGRVRPNTGELFF; DNA: TGTGCCAGCAGCTCGGGCAGGGTCCGTCCGAACACCGGGGAGCTGTTTTTT
size: NA; length: 14; V: TRBV2; J: TRBJ1-1; D: TRBD1; CDR3: CASSERAGGTEAFF; DNA: TGTGCCAGCAGTGAAAGGGCAGGGGGGACTGAAGCTTTCTTT